The subject of this entry is one T cell receptor beta chain. What it binds is unknown. This record belongs to a study of PD-L1 blockade in urothelial cancer. Study findings and constraints: Tumor-associated TCR clones expanded more in blood at 3 weeks in patients with durable benefit. Improved survival was predicted by pretreatment blood TCR clonality below the median.

Some clones are missing from TCRdb's copy, which holds only in-frame ones; the method was immunoSEQ multiplex PCR. The table includes over 45,000 clones, roughly 84% detected once. Indicated time point: pretreatment peripheral blood. Patients presented with locally advanced or metastatic urothelial carcinoma. CDR3 length: 13 amino acids. Germline values: CDR1 MNHEY, CDR2 SMNVEV (reference sequence). With 1 base removed from V and 3 bases from J, the gap between germline ends came to 5 bases. The TCR comes from a man between 60 and 75 years old with urothelial cancer. The chain uses TRBV27 and TRBJ2-3, with D unclear. The sequenced sample was PBMCs, obtained around atezolizumab (anti-PD-L1) treatment. The CDR3 coding sequence is TGTGCCAGCAGTTTATGGAGTACAGATACGCAGTATTTT. Protein product: CASSLWSTDTQYF.